This T cell receptor beta chain was recovered during a study of beta chain features in type 1 diabetes. Study conclusions and caveats: Shorter TCRB CDR3s, moderately but significantly so, were found in Type 1 diabetes patients in all four CD4+ subsets.

Expressed TCRB transcripts were sequenced after all isolated RNA was converted to cDNA. Here immunoSEQ multiplex PCR was the method, and the copy in TCRdb shows in-frame clones only, minus some. Altogether 150,000 to 200,000 clones are present, 7.8% being singletons, with the ten largest covering roughly 1%. In its sample, this clone was seen a few times. What it binds is not known. In germline, CDR1 is MNHNS, CDR2 SASEGT. Trimming removed 4 bases from V and 4 bases from J, with 13 bases in between. The CDR3 sequence is 14 residues long. The material sequenced was central memory CD4+ T cells from blood. This TCR was sampled from a woman between 40 and 55 years old with type 1 diabetes. The chain recombines TRBV6-1 with TRBJ1-1; D gene uncertain. The CDR3 nucleotides are TGTGCCAGCAGTGCACCGCAGAGGAGCACTGAAGCTTTCTTT. It translates to CASSAPQRSTEAFF.